This entry features one TCR beta chain sequence. Its target is unknown. Clones were sequenced by immunoSEQ multiplex PCR, and TCRdb holds only the in-frame ones, with some missing. The repertoire holds 980 or so clones, with 70% to 85% as singletons. The sample originates from a study of tissue T cells after allogeneic stem cell transplantation. Study-wide results and limits: Only a limited share of tissue TCRs appeared in blood or spleen. Within patients, tissue anatomy strongly shaped TCR repertoire composition.

Germline values: CDR1 LGHDT, CDR2 YNNKEL (reference sequence). V was trimmed by 4 bases and J by 2 bases, leaving 8 bases between them. The CDR3 runs to 13 residues. Enrolled prospectively were adult allogeneic hematopoietic cell transplant recipients whose graft-versus-host disease was steroid-refractory. The sample in question was esophageal tissue, obtained at autopsy. This chain connects TRBV3-1 (or the pseudogene TRBV3-2) to TRBJ2-5; D not certain. The origin of this receptor is a female patient between 40 and 75 years old with steroid-refractory graft-versus-host disease after an allogeneic stem cell transplant. The graft donor may have contributed some T cells. The CDR3 nucleotides are TGTGCCAGCAGCCTAGCTATACAAGAGACCCAGTACTTC. Residues: CASSLAIQETQYF.